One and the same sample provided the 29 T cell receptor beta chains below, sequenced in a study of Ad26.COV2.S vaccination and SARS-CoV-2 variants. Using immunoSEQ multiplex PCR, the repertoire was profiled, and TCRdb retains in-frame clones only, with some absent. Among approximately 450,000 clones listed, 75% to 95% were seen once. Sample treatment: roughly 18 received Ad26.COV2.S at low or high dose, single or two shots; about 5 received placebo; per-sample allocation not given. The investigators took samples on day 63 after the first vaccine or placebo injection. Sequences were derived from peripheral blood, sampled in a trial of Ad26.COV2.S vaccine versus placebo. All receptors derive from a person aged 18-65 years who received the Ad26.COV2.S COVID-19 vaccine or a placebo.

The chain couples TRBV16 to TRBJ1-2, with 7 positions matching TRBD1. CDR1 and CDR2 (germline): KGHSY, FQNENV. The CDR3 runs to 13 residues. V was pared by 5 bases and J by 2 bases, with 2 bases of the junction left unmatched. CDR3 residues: CASSEQGNYGYTF. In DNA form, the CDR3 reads TGTGCCAGCAGCGAACAGGGGAACTATGGCTACACCTTC.

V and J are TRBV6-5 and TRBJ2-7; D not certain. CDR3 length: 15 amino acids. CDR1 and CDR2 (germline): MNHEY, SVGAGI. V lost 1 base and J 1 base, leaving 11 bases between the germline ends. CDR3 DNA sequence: TGTGCCAGCAGTTACTTACCTCAGGAATCCTACGAGCAGTACTTC. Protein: CASSYLPQESYEQYF.

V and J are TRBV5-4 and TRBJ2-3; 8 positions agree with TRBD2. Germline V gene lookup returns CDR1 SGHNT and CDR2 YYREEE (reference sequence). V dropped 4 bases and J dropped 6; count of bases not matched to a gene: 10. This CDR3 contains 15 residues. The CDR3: CASSMPGTRGDTQYF. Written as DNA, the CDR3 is TGTGCCAGCAGCATGCCCGGGACTAGGGGTGATACGCAGTATTTT.

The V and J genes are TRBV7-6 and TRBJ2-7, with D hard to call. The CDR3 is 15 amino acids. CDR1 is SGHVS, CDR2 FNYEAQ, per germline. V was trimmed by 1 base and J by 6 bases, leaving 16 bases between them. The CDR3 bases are TGTGCCAGCAGCTTAGGACGACTGGCTAGTGGCGAGCAGTACTTC. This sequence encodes CASSLGRLASGEQYF. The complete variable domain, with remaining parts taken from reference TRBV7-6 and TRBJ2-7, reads GAGVSQSPRYKVTKRGQDVALRCDPISGHVSLYWYRQALGQGPEFLTYFNYEAQQDKSGLPNDRFSAERPEGSISTLTIQRTEQRDSAMYRCASSLGRLASGEQYFGPGTRLTVT.

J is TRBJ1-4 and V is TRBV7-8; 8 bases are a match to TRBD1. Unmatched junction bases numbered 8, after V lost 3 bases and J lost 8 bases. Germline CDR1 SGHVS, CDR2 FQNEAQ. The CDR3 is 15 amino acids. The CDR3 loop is CASSLGTGRGEKLFF. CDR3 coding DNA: TGTGCCAGCAGCTTGGGGACAGGTCGAGGAGAAAAACTGTTTTTT.

CDR3 sequence reads: CASSSAGGLAEAFF. The CDR3, as DNA: TGTGCCAGCAGCTCGGCAGGGGGTCTCGCTGAAGCTTTCTTT. This rearrangement joins TRBV5-4 to TRBJ1-1; 7 bases match TRBD1. The germline CDR1 and CDR2 sequences are SGHNT and YYREEE (reference sequence). The V gene end was trimmed by 3 bases and the J gene end by 6 bases; junction bases not matched to a gene: 8. This CDR3 comprises 14 residues.

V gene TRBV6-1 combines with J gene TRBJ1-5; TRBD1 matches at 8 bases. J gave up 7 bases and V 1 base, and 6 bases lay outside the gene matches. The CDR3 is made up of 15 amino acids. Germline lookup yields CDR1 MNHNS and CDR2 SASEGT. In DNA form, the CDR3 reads TGTGCCAGCAGTGAAGAGGACAGGGTGAGCCAGCCCCAGCATTTT. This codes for CASSEEDRVSQPQHF.

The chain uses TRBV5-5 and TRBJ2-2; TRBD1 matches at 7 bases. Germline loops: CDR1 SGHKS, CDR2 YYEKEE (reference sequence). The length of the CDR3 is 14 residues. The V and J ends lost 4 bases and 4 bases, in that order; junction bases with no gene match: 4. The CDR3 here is CASSRGQFTGELFF. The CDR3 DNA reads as TGTGCCAGCAGCAGGGGACAGTTCACCGGGGAGCTGTTTTTT.

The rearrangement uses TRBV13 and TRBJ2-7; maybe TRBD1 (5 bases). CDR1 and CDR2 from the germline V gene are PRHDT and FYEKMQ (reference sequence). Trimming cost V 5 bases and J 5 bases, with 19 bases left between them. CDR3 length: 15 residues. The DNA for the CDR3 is TGTGCCAGCAGCCCTAAAGGGGCAGGGTGGAACGAGCAGTACTTC. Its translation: CASSPKGAGWNEQYF.

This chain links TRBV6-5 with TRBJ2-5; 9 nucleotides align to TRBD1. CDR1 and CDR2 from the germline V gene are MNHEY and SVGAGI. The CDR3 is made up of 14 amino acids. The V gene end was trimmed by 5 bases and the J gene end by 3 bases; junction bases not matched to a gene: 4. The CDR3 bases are TGTGCCAGCAGTACCCGGACAGGGGAAGAGACCCAGTACTTC. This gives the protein CASSTRTGEETQYF.

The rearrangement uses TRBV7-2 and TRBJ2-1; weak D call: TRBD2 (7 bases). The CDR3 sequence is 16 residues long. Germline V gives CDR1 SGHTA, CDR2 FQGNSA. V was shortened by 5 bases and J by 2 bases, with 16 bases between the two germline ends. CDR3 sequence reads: CASSDPGRGAYNEQFF. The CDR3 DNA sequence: TGTGCCAGCAGCGATCCGGGGAGGGGGGCCTACAATGAGCAGTTCTTC. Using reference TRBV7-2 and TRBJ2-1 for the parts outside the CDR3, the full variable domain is GAGVSQSPSNKVTEKGKDVELRCDPISGHTALYWYRQSLGQGLEFLIYFQGNSAPDKSGLPSDRFSAERTGGSVSTLTIQRTQQEDSAVYLCASSDPGRGAYNEQFFGPGTRLTVL.

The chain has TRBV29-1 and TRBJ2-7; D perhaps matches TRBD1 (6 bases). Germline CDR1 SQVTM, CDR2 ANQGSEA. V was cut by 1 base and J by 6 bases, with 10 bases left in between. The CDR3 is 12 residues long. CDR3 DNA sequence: TGCAGCGTTGAAGCAGGGGAGACCGAGCAGTACTTC. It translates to CSVEAGETEQYF.

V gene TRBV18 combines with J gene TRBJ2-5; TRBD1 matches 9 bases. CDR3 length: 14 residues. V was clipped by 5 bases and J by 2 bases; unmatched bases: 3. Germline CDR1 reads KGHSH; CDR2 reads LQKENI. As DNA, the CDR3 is TGTGCCAGCTCATCGGACAGGGGTCAAGAGACCCAGTACTTC. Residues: CASSSDRGQETQYF.

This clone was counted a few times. The CDR3 DNA reads as TGTGCCAGCAGTGGGGACAGGGGGGCCCCGTTCTATGGCTACACCTTC. Protein: CASSGDRGAPFYGYTF. J is TRBJ1-2 and V is TRBV6-1; 11 bases line up with TRBD1. This CDR3 is 16 amino acids long. Germline lookup yields CDR1 MNHNS and CDR2 SASEGT. V lost 4 bases and J lost 4; bases outside the gene matches: 8.

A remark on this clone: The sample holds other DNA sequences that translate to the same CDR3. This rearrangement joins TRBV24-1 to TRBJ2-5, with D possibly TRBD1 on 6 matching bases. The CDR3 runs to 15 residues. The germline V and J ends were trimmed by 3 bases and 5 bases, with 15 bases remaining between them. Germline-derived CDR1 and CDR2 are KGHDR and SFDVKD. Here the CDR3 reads CATSDPQGSGETQYF. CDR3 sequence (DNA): TGTGCCACCAGTGATCCCCAGGGGTCCGGGGAGACCCAGTACTTC.

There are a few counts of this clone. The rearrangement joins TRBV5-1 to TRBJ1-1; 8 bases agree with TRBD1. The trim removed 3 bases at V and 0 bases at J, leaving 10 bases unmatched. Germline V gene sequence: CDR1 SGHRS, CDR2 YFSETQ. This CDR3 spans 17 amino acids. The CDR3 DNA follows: TGCGCCAGCAGCTCTACCGGGACAGGCTTCATGAACACTGAAGCTTTCTTT. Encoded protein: CASSSTGTGFMNTEAFF.

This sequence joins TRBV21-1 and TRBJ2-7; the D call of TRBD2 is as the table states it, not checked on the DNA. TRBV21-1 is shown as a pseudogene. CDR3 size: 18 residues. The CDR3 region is CASSIGVGSCGRNYEQYF. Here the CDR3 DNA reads TGTGCCAGCAGCATTGGGGTCGGATCGTGCGGGAGAAACTACGAGCAGTACTTC.

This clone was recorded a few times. CDR3 residues: CASSEVQGGTEAFF. In DNA, the CDR3 is TGTGCCAGCAGTGAGGTACAGGGGGGAACTGAAGCTTTCTTT. The chain recombines TRBV25-1 with TRBJ1-1, with 8 bases that match TRBD1. The CDR3 sequence is 14 residues long. V gave up 3 bases and J gave up 5 bases; unmatched junction bases: 5. CDR1 MGHDK and CDR2 SYGVNS come from the germline V gene.

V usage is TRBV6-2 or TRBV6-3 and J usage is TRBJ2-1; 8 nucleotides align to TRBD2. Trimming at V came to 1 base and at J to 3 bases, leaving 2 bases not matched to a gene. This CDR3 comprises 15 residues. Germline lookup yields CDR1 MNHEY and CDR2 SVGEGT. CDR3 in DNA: TGTGCCAGCAGTTACTATGGGACTAGCTACAATGAGCAGTTCTTC. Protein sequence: CASSYYGTSYNEQFF.

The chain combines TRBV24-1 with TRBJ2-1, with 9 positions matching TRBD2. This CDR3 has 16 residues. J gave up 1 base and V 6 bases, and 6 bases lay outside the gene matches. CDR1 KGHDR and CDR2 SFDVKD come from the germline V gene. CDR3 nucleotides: TGTGCCACCAGTCCCATGGCGGGAGGGTCCTACAATGAGCAGTTCTTC. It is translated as CATSPMAGGSYNEQFF.

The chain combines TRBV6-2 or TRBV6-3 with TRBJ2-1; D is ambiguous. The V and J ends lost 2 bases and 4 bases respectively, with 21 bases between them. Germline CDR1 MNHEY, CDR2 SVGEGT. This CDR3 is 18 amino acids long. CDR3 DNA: TGTGCCAGCAGTTACAACTTGGTTGACCTCTCGCTGTACAATGAGCAGTTCTTC. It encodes CASSYNLVDLSLYNEQFF.

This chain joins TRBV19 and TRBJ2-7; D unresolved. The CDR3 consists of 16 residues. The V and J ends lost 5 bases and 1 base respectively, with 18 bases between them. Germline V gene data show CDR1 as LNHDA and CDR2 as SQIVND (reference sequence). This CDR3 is CASSLSAGPISYEQYF. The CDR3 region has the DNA TGTGCCAGTAGTCTAAGTGCAGGTCCCATTTCCTACGAGCAGTACTTC.

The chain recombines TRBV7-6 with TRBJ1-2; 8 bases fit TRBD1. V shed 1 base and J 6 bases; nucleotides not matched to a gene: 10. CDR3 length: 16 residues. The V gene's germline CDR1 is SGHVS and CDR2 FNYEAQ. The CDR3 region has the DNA TGTGCCAGCAGCTTAGGTTCGCTGACAGGGGAGGATGGCTACACCTTC. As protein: CASSLGSLTGEDGYTF.

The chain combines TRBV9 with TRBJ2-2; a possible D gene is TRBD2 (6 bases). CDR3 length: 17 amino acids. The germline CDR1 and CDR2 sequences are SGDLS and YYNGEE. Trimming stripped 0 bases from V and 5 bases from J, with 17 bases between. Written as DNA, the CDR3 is TGTGCCAGCAGCGTAGCTCGGTTGGCGGGACGGACCGGGGAGCTGTTTTTT. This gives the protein CASSVARLAGRTGELFF.

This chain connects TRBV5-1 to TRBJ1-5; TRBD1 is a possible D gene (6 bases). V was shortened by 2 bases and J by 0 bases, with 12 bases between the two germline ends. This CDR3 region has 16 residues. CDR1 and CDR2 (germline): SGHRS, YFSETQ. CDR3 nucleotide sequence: TGCGCCAGCAGCTTTCGGACAGTCCTTAGCAATCAGCCCCAGCATTTT. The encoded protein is CASSFRTVLSNQPQHF.

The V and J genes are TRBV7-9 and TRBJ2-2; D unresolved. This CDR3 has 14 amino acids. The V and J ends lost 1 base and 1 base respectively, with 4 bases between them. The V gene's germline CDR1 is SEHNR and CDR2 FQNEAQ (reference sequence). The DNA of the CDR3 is TGTGCCAGCAGCTTAGAAGGGAACACCGGGGAGCTGTTTTTT. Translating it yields CASSLEGNTGELFF.

CDR3 bases: TGTGCCAGCAGCCCAGGGAAGGAGCAGTTCTTC. It is translated as CASSPGKEQFF. This chain uses TRBV7-8 with TRBJ2-1, with D possibly being TRBD1 (5 bases). Germline V lookup: CDR1 SGHVS, CDR2 FQNEAQ. The CDR3 runs 11 residues. Trimming took off 5 bases at V and 10 bases at J, with 9 bases between the two ends.

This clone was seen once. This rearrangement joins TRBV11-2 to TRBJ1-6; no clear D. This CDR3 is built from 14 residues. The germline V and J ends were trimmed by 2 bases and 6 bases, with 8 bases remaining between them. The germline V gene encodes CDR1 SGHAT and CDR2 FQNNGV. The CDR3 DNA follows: TGTGCCAGCAGCTTAAAGGTCTTTAATTCACCCCTCCACTTT. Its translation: CASSLKVFNSPLHF.

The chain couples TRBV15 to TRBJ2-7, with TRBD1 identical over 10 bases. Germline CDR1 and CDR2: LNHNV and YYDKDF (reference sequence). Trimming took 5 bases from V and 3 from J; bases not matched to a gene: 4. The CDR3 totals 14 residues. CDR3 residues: CATSEGQGNYEQYF. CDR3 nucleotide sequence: TGTGCCACCAGCGAGGGACAGGGGAACTACGAGCAGTACTTC.